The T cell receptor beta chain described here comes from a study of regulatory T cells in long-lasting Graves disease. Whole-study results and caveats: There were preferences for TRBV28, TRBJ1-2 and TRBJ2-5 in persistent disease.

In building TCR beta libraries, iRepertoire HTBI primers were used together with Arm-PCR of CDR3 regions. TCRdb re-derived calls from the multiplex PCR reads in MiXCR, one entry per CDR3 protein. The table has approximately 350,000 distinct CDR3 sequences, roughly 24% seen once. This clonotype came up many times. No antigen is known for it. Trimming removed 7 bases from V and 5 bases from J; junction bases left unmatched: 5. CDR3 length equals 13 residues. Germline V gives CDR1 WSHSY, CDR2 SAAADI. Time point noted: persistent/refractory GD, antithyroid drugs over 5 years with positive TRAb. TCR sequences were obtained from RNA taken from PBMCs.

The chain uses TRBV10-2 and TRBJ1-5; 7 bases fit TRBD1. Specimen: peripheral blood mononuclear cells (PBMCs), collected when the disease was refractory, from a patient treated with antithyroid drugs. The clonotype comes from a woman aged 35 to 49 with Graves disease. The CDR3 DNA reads TGCGCCAGCAACAGGGGCGATGATCAGCCCCAGCATTTT. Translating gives CASNRGDDQPQHF.